Below are 12 T cell receptor beta chains sequenced from a single sample in a study of cytomegalovirus exposure and HLA in healthy donors. PCR amplification relied on 60 Vbeta primers (plus 13 Jbeta primers). Profiled with immunoSEQ multiplex PCR; TCRdb holds only in-frame clones, not every one. The sample lists about 140,000 clones, roughly 75% occurring once. The specimen was PBMCs. These TCRs come from a man aged 35 to 55 in good health and CMV-seronegative.

The rearrangement joins TRBV19 to TRBJ1-4; 9 bases are a match to TRBD1. Looked up from germline, CDR1 is LNHDA and CDR2 is SQIVND (reference sequence). The CDR3 has 13 amino acids. V gave up 8 bases and J gave up 8 bases; unmatched junction bases: 6. The CDR3 here is CASQDRGGEKLFF. The CDR3 DNA is TGTGCCAGTCAGGACAGGGGCGGGGAAAAACTGTTTTTT.

The chain is built from TRBV7-2 and TRBJ2-7, with 10 bases aligning to TRBD1. CDR1 and CDR2 (germline): SGHTA, FQGNSA. J was trimmed by 2 bases and V by 0 bases; bases with no gene match: 1. The CDR3 has 15 amino acids. CDR3: CASSLATGGTYEQYF. Written as DNA, the CDR3 is TGTGCCAGCAGCTTAGCGACAGGGGGCACCTACGAGCAGTACTTC.

The chain employs TRBV5-1 and TRBJ2-5, with TRBD2 matching over 8 bases. Germline loops: CDR1 SGHRS, CDR2 YFSETQ. The CDR3 has 19 amino acids. Unmatched junction bases numbered 15, after V lost 0 bases and J lost 2 bases. CDR3 sequence: CASSLGGTRGFIGQETQYF. For the CDR3, the DNA is TGCGCCAGCAGCTTGGGAGGGACTAGGGGGTTCATCGGGCAAGAGACCCAGTACTTC. Full variable domain (rest looked up from reference TRBV5-1 and TRBJ2-5): KAGVTQTPRYLIKTRGQQVTLSCSPISGHRSVSWYQQTPGQGLQFLFEYFSETQRNKGNFPGRFSGRQFSNSRSEMNVSTLELGDSALYLCASSLGGTRGFIGQETQYFGPGTRLLVL.

This clone was counted once. At one end the junction does not follow the germline gene, possibly because of a read error. The chain carries TRBV6-5 and TRBJ2-7, with a weak D call TRBD2 (6 bases). CDR1 and CDR2 from the germline V gene are MNHEY and SVGAGI. This CDR3 is 13 amino acids long. CDR3 bases: TGTGTCAGCGGGTCAGGGTGGGGTGGCGAGCAGTACTTC. This translates into CVSGSGWGGEQYF.

There are a few counts of this clone. This chain links TRBV6-6 with TRBJ1-4, with 7 bases lining up with TRBD1. The CDR3 sequence is 13 residues long. Per the germline V gene, CDR1 is MNHNY and CDR2 is SVGAGI (reference sequence). The J segment lost 10 bases and the V segment lost 0 bases, leaving 2 bases of the junction unmatched. CDR3: CASSYSQGGKLFF. In nucleotides, the CDR3 is TGTGCCAGCAGTTACTCTCAGGGGGGAAAACTGTTTTTT.

The genes are TRBV5-1 and TRBJ2-5; TRBD2 matches at 11 bases. The germline CDR1 and CDR2 sequences are SGHRS and YFSETQ. The CDR3 covers 16 residues. Trimming at V came to 4 bases and at J to 1 base, leaving 6 bases not matched to a gene. The CDR3 here is CASSARTSGFQETQYF. CDR3 sequence (DNA): TGCGCCAGCAGCGCGCGGACTAGCGGGTTCCAAGAGACCCAGTACTTC.

This clone was counted once. The V and J genes are TRBV2 and TRBJ1-5; 8 bases are shared with TRBD1. The CDR3 loop spans 14 amino acids. Germline values: CDR1 SNHLY, CDR2 FYNNEI. V lost 6 bases to trimming and J lost 3 bases; unmatched junction nucleotides: 4. This chain's CDR3 is CASSPGQDNQPQHF. The CDR3 DNA sequence: TGTGCCAGCAGCCCGGGACAGGACAATCAGCCCCAGCATTTT.

This clone has more than one count but fewer than ten. The V and J genes are TRBV9 and TRBJ1-6; D uncertain. Germline CDR1 is SGDLS and CDR2 is YYNGEE. The CDR3 contains 14 residues. Between the trimmed V and J ends, which lost 0 bases and 7 bases, there was a span of 8 bases. This CDR3 reads CASSVARTNSPLHF. The DNA of the CDR3 is TGTGCCAGCAGCGTAGCTAGAACCAATTCACCCCTCCACTTT.

The rearrangement joins TRBV7-8 to TRBJ1-5; 10 bases line up with TRBD1. Germline V gene sequence: CDR1 SGHVS, CDR2 FQNEAQ. CDR3 length equals 14 residues. Trimming at V came to 1 base and at J to 11 bases, leaving 5 bases not matched to a gene. The CDR3 sequence: CASSLETGGWTQHF. The DNA for the CDR3 is TGTGCCAGCAGCTTAGAGACAGGGGGCTGGACCCAGCATTTT.

Comments on this clone: Germline and junction disagree at one end, which may indicate a read error. The rearrangement uses TRBV15 and TRBJ2-5; D possibly corresponds to TRBD2 (5 bases). The CDR3 contains 15 residues. Germline CDR1 LNHNV, CDR2 YYDKDF (reference sequence). The CDR3 DNA reads as TGTGCCACCAGCAGAGGGGAAGGGAGACAAGAGATCCAGTACTTC. This gives the protein CATSRGEGRQEIQYF.

The genes are TRBV5-1 and TRBJ2-3, with D possibly TRBD2 on 7 matching bases. Germline loops: CDR1 SGHRS, CDR2 YFSETQ. Trimming took 5 bases from V and 2 from J, leaving 12 bases between them. This CDR3 is 14 amino acids long. The CDR3 DNA is TGCGCCAGCAGTTCGGGGGGCGTCACAGATACGCAGTATTTT. Translating it yields CASSSGGVTDTQYF.

The chain combines TRBV14 with TRBJ1-1; weak D call: TRBD1 (5 bases). Deletions cut 4 bases from V and 3 bases from J, with 27 bases between. CDR3 length: 19 residues. The germline gives CDR1 SGHDN, CDR2 FVKESK. This CDR3 is CASSRRSLALGGAYTEAFF. The CDR3 DNA is TGTGCCAGCAGCCGGAGGAGTTTGGCTTTGGGGGGTGCGTACACTGAAGCTTTCTTT.